This passage covers 18 T cell receptor beta chains from one sample sequenced in a study of post-analysis software for immune sequencing data. Study results and limitations: Higher frequency in patients than in controls was seen for roughly five TRBV segments, with TRBV5-6, TRBV5-1 and TRBV20-1 among them.

Unique molecular identifiers tagged the TCR beta cDNA libraries. TCRdb reprocessed the PCR reads with MiXCR, giving one entry per CDR3 protein. The sample has 800,000 to 950,000 distinct CDR3 sequences, roughly 58% seen once; the top ten hold approximately 4.3%. Antigens for these TCRs are unknown. The specimen was blood. The receptors stem from a girl aged 10 to 17 with multiple sclerosis.

The genes are TRBV4-1 and TRBJ2-1, with a weak D call TRBD2 (5 bases). V lost 4 bases and J lost 8, with 15 bases in between. Germline CDR1 MGHRA, CDR2 YSYEKL. This CDR3 region has 14 residues. CDR3 region: CASSPGIWVDEQFF. CDR3 DNA sequence: TGCGCCAGCAGCCCGGGGATTTGGGTTGATGAGCAGTTCTTC.

This chain uses TRBV7-3 with TRBJ2-1; 10 positions match TRBD2. V lost 5 bases to trimming and J lost 6 bases; unmatched junction nucleotides: 7. The CDR3 spans 15 residues. The V gene's germline CDR1 is SGHTA and CDR2 FQGTGA. The CDR3 coding sequence is TGTGCCAGCAGCCCAACTAGCGGGATGGGCAATGAGCAGTTCTTC. It codes for CASSPTSGMGNEQFF.

This chain uses TRBV6-5 with TRBJ2-1; 9 positions match TRBD2. Germline V gene lookup returns CDR1 MNHEY and CDR2 SVGAGI. CDR3 length: 15 residues. The V and J ends lost 5 bases and 3 bases, in that order; junction bases with no gene match: 5. This CDR3 is CASSNSGRLYNEQFF. The CDR3, as DNA: TGTGCCAGCAGTAATAGCGGGAGACTCTACAATGAGCAGTTCTTC.

The chain uses TRBV6-5 and TRBJ2-5, with 8 bases fitting TRBD2. The CDR3 contains 18 residues. The ends lost 2 bases at V and 4 bases at J; junction bases unmatched: 15. Germline V gives CDR1 MNHEY, CDR2 SVGAGI. The CDR3 DNA reads TGTGCCAGCAGTTACCTTTTAGCGGGACCCCTGGGGGGAGAGACCCAGTACTTC. Amino acids: CASSYLLAGPLGGETQYF.

In this sample, this clonotype turned up a few times. The chain couples TRBV5-1 to TRBJ2-3, with 9 positions matching TRBD1. Unmatched junction bases numbered 10, after V lost 4 bases and J lost 4 bases. Germline V gives CDR1 SGHRS, CDR2 YFSETQ. This CDR3 spans 16 amino acids. Here the CDR3 reads CASSTNTGGTADTQYF. The CDR3 DNA reads TGCGCCAGCAGCACGAACACAGGGGGCACCGCAGATACGCAGTATTTT.

Remarks on this clonotype: Sequence at one end of the junction differs from germline and may be a read error. The rearrangement links TRBV5-1 to TRBJ2-1; 7 nucleotides align to TRBD2. The CDR3 length is 14 residues. Germline V gives CDR1 SGHRS, CDR2 YFSETQ. In nucleotides, the CDR3 is TGCGCCAGCAGCTTGCCTAGCGGCTACGATGAGCAGTTCTTC. Translation: CASSLPSGYDEQFF.

The chain carries TRBV20-1 and TRBJ2-1, with TRBD2 matching 15 bases. This CDR3 contains 16 residues. CDR1 is DFQATT, CDR2 SNEGSKA, per germline (reference sequence). After removal of 3 bases from V and 8 bases from J, the junction contained 8 bases not matched to a gene. The CDR3 is CSARGGLAGGSDEQFF. The CDR3 nucleotides are TGCAGTGCTAGGGGTGGACTAGCGGGAGGGAGTGATGAGCAGTTCTTC.

This chain uses TRBV25-1 with TRBJ2-7; 8 bases align to TRBD1. With the DNA end fitting TRBJ2-5 better, the J assignment may be wrong. Germline V gene lookup returns CDR1 MGHDK and CDR2 SYGVNS. The CDR3 sequence is 15 residues long. The CDR3 DNA sequence: TGTGCCAGCGAAACCCCAGGACAGGGTTTGGAGACCCAGTACTTC. It translates to CASETPGQGLETQYF.

The genes are TRBV20-1 and TRBJ2-7; TRBD2 agrees at 8 bases. J gave up 11 bases and V 0 bases, and 3 bases lay outside the gene matches. Germline CDR1 and CDR2: DFQATT and SNEGSKA (reference sequence). CDR3 length: 11 residues. CDR3 nucleotides: TGCAGTGCTAGAGACAGGCGGGAGGAGTACTTC. This sequence encodes CSARDRREEYF.

This clonotype is a singleton in its sample. The rearrangement uses TRBV7-2 and TRBJ2-7; the D gene is possibly TRBD2 (6 bases). The ends were cut back, 4 bases at V and 0 bases at J, with 19 bases in the middle. This CDR3 region has 17 residues. Germline assignment: CDR1 SGHTA and CDR2 FQGNSA. DNA of the CDR3: TGTGCCAGCAGCTCCAGGAGGGGTCTTAGGCCCTCCTACGAGCAGTACTTC. It is translated as CASSSRRGLRPSYEQYF.

This chain uses TRBV5-1 with TRBJ2-1, with TRBD2 matching 11 bases. The tail of the sequence fits TRBJ2-7 better, so the J call may be wrong. Germline V gene data show CDR1 as SGHRS and CDR2 as YFSETQ. This CDR3 is 15 amino acids long. The CDR3 nucleotides are TGCGCCAGCAGCTCGGGACTAGCGGCCTACAATGAGCAGTACTTC. Translating gives CASSSGLAAYNEQYF.

The J gene is TRBJ2-1, the V gene TRBV7-9; weak D call: TRBD1 (5 bases). This CDR3 is 13 amino acids long. Germline CDR1 reads SEHNR; CDR2 reads FQNEAQ (reference sequence). The germline V and J ends were trimmed by 11 bases and 3 bases, with 14 bases remaining between them. The CDR3 bases are TGTGCCTCCTGGCAGGGTAACTACAATGAGCAGTTCTTC. Protein product: CASWQGNYNEQFF.

There are a few counts of this clonotype. The rearrangement links TRBV3-1 to TRBJ2-5, with 10 bases matching TRBD2. V was clipped by 2 bases and J by 11 bases; unmatched bases: 11. The CDR3 covers 15 residues. Per the germline V gene, CDR1 is LGHDT and CDR2 is YNNKEL (reference sequence). The CDR3 here is CASSQNVLAGVEQYF. As DNA, the CDR3 is TGTGCCAGCAGCCAAAACGTTCTAGCGGGAGTTGAGCAGTACTTC.

This clonotype has a handful of counts. The rearrangement joins TRBV5-1 to TRBJ2-7, with D maybe TRBD1 (6 bases). Per the germline V gene, CDR1 is SGHRS and CDR2 is YFSETQ. The CDR3 runs 12 residues. The germline V and J ends were trimmed by 3 bases and 5 bases, with 9 bases remaining between them. CDR3 in amino acids: CASSSGGHEQYF. In DNA form, the CDR3 reads TGCGCCAGCAGCTCTGGGGGCCACGAGCAGTACTTC. Complete variable domain (other parts from reference TRBV5-1 and TRBJ2-7): KAGVTQTPRYLIKTRGQQVTLSCSPISGHRSVSWYQQTPGQGLQFLFEYFSETQRNKGNFPGRFSGRQFSNSRSEMNVSTLELGDSALYLCASSSGGHEQYFGPGTRLTVT.

This chain links TRBV7-9 with TRBJ2-1; no reliable D call. Germline V gene lookup returns CDR1 SEHNR and CDR2 FQNEAQ (reference sequence). The CDR3 has 15 residues. The V end lost 8 bases, the J end lost 5 bases, and 19 bases lay between the germline ends. CDR3 amino acids: CASQYRSPDHNEQFF. As DNA, the CDR3 is TGTGCCAGCCAATATAGGAGTCCAGACCACAATGAGCAGTTCTTC.

The chain links TRBV5-6 to TRBJ2-5; the match to TRBD2 covers 8 bases. With 2 bases clipped from V and 2 bases from J, the junction kept 8 bases outside the gene matches. The CDR3 is 16 amino acids. Germline V gene data show CDR1 as SGHDT and CDR2 as YYEEEE. DNA for the CDR3: TGTGCCAGCAGCTTAGGGCGGGAGGCCCCACAAGAGACCCAGTACTTC. Translating it yields CASSLGREAPQETQYF.

The chain joins TRBV6-1 to TRBJ2-4; possible D gene TRBD1, 6 bases. The J call may be faulty, since TRBJ2-7 better matches the DNA end. The germline V gene encodes CDR1 MNHNS and CDR2 SASEGT. This CDR3 contains 16 residues. The CDR3: CASSEAVGRGPYEQYF. The DNA for the CDR3 is TGTGCCAGCAGTGAAGCAGTCGGCAGGGGCCCCTACGAGCAGTACTTC.

This clonotype has only a few counts. J is TRBJ2-1 and V is TRBV19, with 11 positions matching TRBD2. J gave up 8 bases and V 8 bases, and 11 bases lay outside the gene matches. Per germline, CDR1 LNHDA and CDR2 SQIVND (reference sequence). The CDR3 totals 15 residues. The CDR3 nucleotides are TGTGCCAGTCCGCTGACTAGCGGGGATTTGGATGAGCAGTTCTTC. As protein: CASPLTSGDLDEQFF. The full variable domain, completed using reference TRBV19 and TRBJ2-1, is DGGITQSPKYLFRKEGQNVTLSCEQNLNHDAMYWYRQDPGQGLRLIYYSQIVNDFQKGDIAEGYSVSREKKESFPLTVTSAQKNPTAFYLCASPLTSGDLDEQFFGPGTRLTVL.